This entry features one TCR beta chain sequence. It lacks a known antigen. One base away there is no much larger clone; base qualities are not given. The library was made by the immunoSEQ multiplex PCR assay. DNA from the cultured, isolated CD4+ T cells was subjected to TCR beta CDR3 sequencing. In the original analysis: Non-productive TCR sequences were removed and reads were trimmed to the CDR3 region, keeping CDR3s of at least 7 amino acids. The MANAFEST web app was used to identify antigen-specific clonotypes by comparing expansion in peptide wells with expansion in reference cultures. Positive clones required FDR<0.05 expansion versus reference and all other wells, odds ratio above 5, and frequency above 0.1% in two replicate wells. A clonotype was called cross-reactive if it was significantly expanded both in SARS-CoV-2 spike wells and in at least one common cold coronavirus spike condition. Levenshtein distance calculated with the stringdist R package was used to assess CDR3 similarity, and unrooted trees were constructed with ape in R 3.6.1. What TCRdb holds here is the immuneACCESS table cut down to in-frame rearrangements. Part of the clones is not present; checked against another copy, under half of the missing clones reflect an unresolved V gene, and the others are unexplained. That table supplies the V and J calls and clone size; D and trimming were determined from the DNA. For this sample the table gives approximately 68,000 clones, of which under 80% were detected only once. About 10% of the sample rests with the top ten.

The data were obtained in a study of vaccination effects on CD4 cells after COVID-19 (dated by TCRdb to between 2022 and 2023). A note on the overall study: Each participant received two doses of an mRNA SARS-CoV-2 vaccine, either BNT162b2 or mRNA-1273. The study compared SARS-CoV-2 spike-specific CD4+ TCR repertoires before and after mRNA vaccination in COVID-19 convalescent patients and infection-naive vaccine recipients. The full study included roughly 11 COVID-19 convalescent patients and a handful of SARS-CoV-2-naive healthy vaccine recipients. The Oncomine TCR Beta short-read assay on an Illumina iSeq 100 was used to sequence cultures from other donors in the study. Overall study results and their limits: Both infection-induced and vaccine-induced clones contracted markedly at late post-vaccination timepoints, which is consistent with waning T cell responses. In healthy vaccine recipients, vaccine-induced clones were almost all SARS-CoV-2 mono-reactive, with only 1 of 255 being cross-reactive with common cold coronaviruses. Limitations of the study were the small number of convalescent patients and the absence of early post-infection timepoints.

Including cysteine and phenylalanine, the CDR3 has 12 amino acids. Of all the DNA, just the CDR3 is kept, 36 bases in frame from base 1. V gives up 4 bases and J gives up 7 bases, and the segment between their germline ends measures 7 bases. CDR1 is given as MNHEY and CDR2 as SVGAGI, both from the germline V gene. In the ViraFEST assay, PBMC were stimulated with viral peptide pools, and antigen-specific CD4+ T cell clonotypes were then identified by expansion using TCR sequencing. After about 9 days of culture, CD4+ T cells were isolated with the EasySep CD4+ T cell isolation kit. The absence of prior SARS-CoV-2 infection in healthy vaccine recipients was confirmed by negative nucleocapsid antibodies before and after vaccination. Each well held fewer than 2.5 million PBMC cultured in IMDM containing roughly 4.9% human AB serum, 10 IU/ml IL-2 and gentamicin, along with approximately 10 ug/ml peptides. Half of the culture medium was replaced with fresh IL-2-containing medium on days 3 and 7. Unless noted otherwise, every peptide stimulation condition was grown in triplicate wells. PBMC were separated from whole blood using Ficoll-Paque Plus gradient centrifugation and were then either cryopreserved at -140C or used fresh. The spike proteins of SARS-CoV-2 and of the common cold coronaviruses HCoV-NL63, HCoV-OC43 and HCoV-229E were spanned by overlapping peptide pools. The QIAamp micro DNA kit was used to extract genomic DNA from the cultured CD4+ T cells.

The material sequenced was CD4+ T cells from PBMCs cultured with SARS-CoV-2 spike peptides, taken before COVID-19 vaccination. The meaning of the sample's cell subset or site label: SARS-CoV-2 spike overlapping peptide pool stimulation. The sequence is built from TRBV6-5 and TRBJ1-4; the D gene remains uncertain. The receptor comes from a human donor who received a COVID-19 vaccine. The nucleotide sequence is given as TGTGCCAGCAGTTCCCTCGGTGAAAAACTGTTTTTT. It encodes CASSSLGEKLFF.